This TCR beta chain is from a study of PD-L1 blockade in urothelial cancer. In the study overall: Reported median T cell count for blood samples was around 140,000.

The CDR3 length is 15 residues. Germline-derived CDR1 and CDR2 are SGHRS and YFSETQ. Trimming removed 1 base from V and 1 base from J; junction bases left unmatched: 2. Here immunoSEQ multiplex PCR was the method, and the copy in TCRdb shows in-frame clones only, minus some. The sample consists of approximately 41,000 clones, 85% of them appearing once. Time point specified: pretreatment peripheral blood. Sequencing was performed on PBMCs, taken around atezolizumab (anti-PD-L1) treatment. The sequence was obtained from a man older than 75 with urothelial cancer. The chain combines TRBV5-1 with TRBJ2-3, with 8 nucleotides matching TRBD2. Here the CDR3 reads CASSLREGGTDTQYF. The CDR3 nucleotides are TGCGCCAGCAGCTTGCGGGAGGGAGGCACAGATACGCAGTATTTT.